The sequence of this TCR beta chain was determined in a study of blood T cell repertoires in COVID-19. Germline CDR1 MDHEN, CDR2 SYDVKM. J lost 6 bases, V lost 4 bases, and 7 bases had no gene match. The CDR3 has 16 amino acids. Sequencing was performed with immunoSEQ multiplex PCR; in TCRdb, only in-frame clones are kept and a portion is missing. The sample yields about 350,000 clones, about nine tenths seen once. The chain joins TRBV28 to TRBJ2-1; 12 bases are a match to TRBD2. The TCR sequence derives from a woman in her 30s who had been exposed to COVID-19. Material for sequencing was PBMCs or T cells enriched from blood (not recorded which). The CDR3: CASSSRLAGVSNEQFF. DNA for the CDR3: TGTGCCAGCAGTTCAAGACTAGCGGGAGTCTCCAATGAGCAGTTCTTC.